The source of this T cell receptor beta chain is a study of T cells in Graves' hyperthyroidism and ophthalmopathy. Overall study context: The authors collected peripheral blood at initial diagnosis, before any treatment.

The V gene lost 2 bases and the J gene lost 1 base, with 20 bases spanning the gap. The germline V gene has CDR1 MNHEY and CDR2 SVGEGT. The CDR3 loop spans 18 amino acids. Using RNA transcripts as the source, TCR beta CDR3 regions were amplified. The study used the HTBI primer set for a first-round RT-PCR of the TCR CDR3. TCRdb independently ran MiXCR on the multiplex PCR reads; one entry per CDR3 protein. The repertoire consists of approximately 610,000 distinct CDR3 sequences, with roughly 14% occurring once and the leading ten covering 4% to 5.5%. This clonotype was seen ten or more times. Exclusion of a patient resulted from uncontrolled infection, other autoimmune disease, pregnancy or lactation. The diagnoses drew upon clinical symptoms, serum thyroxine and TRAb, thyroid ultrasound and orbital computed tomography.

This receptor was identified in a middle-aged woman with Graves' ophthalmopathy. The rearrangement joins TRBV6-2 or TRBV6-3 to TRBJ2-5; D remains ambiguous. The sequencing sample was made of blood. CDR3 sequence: CASSYDPQRSASQETQYF. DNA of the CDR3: TGTGCCAGCAGTTACGATCCTCAACGGTCAGCCTCCCAAGAGACCCAGTACTTC.